A single TCR beta chain is shown here with its context. Its cognate antigen has yet to be identified. Base qualities are missing; no much larger clone stands one base away. TCRbeta CDR3 regions were amplified from genomic DNA using the immunoSEQ Assay, a bias-controlled multiplex PCR. As for the authors' bioinformatics: Nucleated cell counts per sample were estimated from amplification of reference gene primers within the assay. To quantify the absolute abundance of each unique TCRbeta CDR3 rearrangement, sequence reads were collapsed and filtered. Productive Simpson clonality was computed per sample as the square root of Simpson's diversity index over productive rearrangements. Entries here come from immuneACCESS through TCRdb and include only in-frame sequences with V and J called. Some clones fail to appear in such tables; in the studies checked, an unresolved V gene covers under half of the shortfall, and the cause of the remainder is unknown. That table is the source of V, J and clone size, and D and trimming were worked out from the DNA. Recorded for this sample are over 130,000 clones; 77% of them occurred a single time. Clones ranked in the top ten supply approximately 9% of the sample.

These data are taken from a study of blood T cell repertoires in COVID-19 (TCRdb year 2020). A note on the overall study: Samples covering the acute and convalescent phases of COVID-19 were provided by collaborators in the United States, Italy and Spain. The material from the prospective study consisted of cDNA or gDNA derived from T cells, B-cell-depleted T cells, or PBMCs. The dataset comprised deeply sampled blood TCRbeta repertoires from subjects exposed to, actively infected with, or recovered from COVID-19. Samples came from the ongoing ImmuneRACE study (first 160 participants) plus 1,254 subjects from 6 global collaborators. HLA class I and class II types, where available, came from metadata supplied by the sample provider rather than from assay-based typing. Nearly every sample came with metadata listing a de-identified subject ID, COVID-19 status, age in years and sex. The repertoires were made available in a free public database intended to serve as a resource for research on the immune response to SARS-CoV-2. Broader findings and caveats from the paper: The amount of clinical and demographic metadata varied by source and participant and was provided uncurated.

CDR3 length: 13 amino acids, cysteine to phenylalanine. Only CDR3 DNA is held: 39 bases, read in frame from base 1. For this chain, trimming is 0 bases at the V end and 8 bases at the J end, and the number of junction bases without a gene match is 4. CDR1 SGDLS and CDR2 YYNGEE were looked up in the germline V gene. Each collaborating institution followed its own protocols to collect whole blood in K2EDTA tubes. Collaborator samples were shipped for TCRbeta analysis as frozen whole blood, isolated PBMCs, or DNA extracted from either sample type. The sequence links TRBV9 to TRBJ1-2; 7 bases in the junction line up with TRBD1. This clonotype was sampled from a woman aged 45-60 years with active or convalescent COVID-19. Sequenced material: peripheral blood. The CDR3 region reads CASSVETGKGYTF. The DNA sequence follows: TGTGCCAGCAGCGTAGAGACAGGGAAAGGCTACACCTTC.